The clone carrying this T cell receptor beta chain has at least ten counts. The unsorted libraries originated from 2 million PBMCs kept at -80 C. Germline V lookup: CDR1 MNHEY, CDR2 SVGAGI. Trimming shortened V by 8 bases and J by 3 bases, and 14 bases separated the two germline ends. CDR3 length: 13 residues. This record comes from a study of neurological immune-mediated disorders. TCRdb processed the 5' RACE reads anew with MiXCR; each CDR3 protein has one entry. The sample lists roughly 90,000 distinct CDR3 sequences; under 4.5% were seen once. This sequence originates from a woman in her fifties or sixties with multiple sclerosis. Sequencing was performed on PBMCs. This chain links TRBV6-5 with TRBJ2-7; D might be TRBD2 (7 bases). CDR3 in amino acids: CASRRGARYEQYF. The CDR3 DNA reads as TGTGCCAGCCGTCGGGGGGCGCGCTACGAGCAGTACTTC.